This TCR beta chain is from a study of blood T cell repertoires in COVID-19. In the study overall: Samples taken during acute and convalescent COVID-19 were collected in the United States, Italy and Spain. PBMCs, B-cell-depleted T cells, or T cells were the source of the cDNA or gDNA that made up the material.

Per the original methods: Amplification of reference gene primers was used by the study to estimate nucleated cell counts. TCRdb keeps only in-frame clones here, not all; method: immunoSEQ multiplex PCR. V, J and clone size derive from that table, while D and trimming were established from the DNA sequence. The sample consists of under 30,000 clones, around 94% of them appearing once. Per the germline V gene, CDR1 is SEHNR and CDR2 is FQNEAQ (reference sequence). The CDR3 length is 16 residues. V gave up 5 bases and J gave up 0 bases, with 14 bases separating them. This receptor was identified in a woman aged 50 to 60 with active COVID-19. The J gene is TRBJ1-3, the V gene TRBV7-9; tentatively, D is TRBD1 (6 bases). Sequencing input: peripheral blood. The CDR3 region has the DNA TGTGCCAGCAGCCCCCGGACAGACGTCTCTGGAAACACCATATATTTT. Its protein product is CASSPRTDVSGNTIYF.